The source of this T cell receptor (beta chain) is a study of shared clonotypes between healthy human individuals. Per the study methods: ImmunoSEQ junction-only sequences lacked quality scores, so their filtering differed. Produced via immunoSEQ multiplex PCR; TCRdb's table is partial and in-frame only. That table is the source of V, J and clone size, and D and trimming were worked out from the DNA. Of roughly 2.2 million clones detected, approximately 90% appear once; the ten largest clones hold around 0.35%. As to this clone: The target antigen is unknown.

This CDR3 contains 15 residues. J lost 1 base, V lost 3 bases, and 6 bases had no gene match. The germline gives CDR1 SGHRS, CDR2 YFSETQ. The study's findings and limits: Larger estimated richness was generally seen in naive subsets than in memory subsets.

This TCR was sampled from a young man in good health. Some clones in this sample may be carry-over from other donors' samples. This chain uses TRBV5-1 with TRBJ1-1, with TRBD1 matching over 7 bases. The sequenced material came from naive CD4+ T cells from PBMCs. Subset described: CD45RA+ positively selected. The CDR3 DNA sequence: TGCGCCAGCAGCTCTAGGGGACAGTGGAACACTGAAGCTTTCTTT. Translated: CASSSRGQWNTEAFF.